A selection of T cell receptor beta chains follows, all from one sample in a study of early T cells in non-severe SARS-CoV-2 infection. TCRdb independently ran MiXCR on the 5' RACE reads; one entry per CDR3 protein. The table records 65,000 to 90,000 distinct CDR3 sequences, approximately 13% of them present only once. The sequenced sample consisted of whole blood. Source of these receptors: an adult who was a healthcare worker with PCR-confirmed SARS-CoV-2 infection or an uninfected control (not recorded which). Each CDR3 is given with its conserved first and last residue. The order of the fields is CDR3 length, J gene, clone size, V gene, D gene, CDR3 protein, CDR3 DNA. A D gene is named only where the DNA matches it firmly. The size of a clone is reported for some rows only, either as once, few or many, or as a class for expanded clones.

17,TRBJ2-7,few,TRBV11-2,-,CASSLTGDARLGHEQYF,TGTGCCAGCAGCTTAACCGGGGACGCAAGACTAGGTCACGAGCAGTACTTC
17,TRBJ2-3,many,TRBV7-2,TRBD1,CASSSRDRARGADTQYF,TGTGCCAGCAGCTCCAGGGACAGGGCTAGGGGGGCAGATACGCAGTATTTT
15,TRBJ1-6,few,TRBV6-2/TRBV6-3,-,CASSTGQRNGSPLHF,TGTGCCAGCAGTACAGGACAGAGAAACGGCTCACCCCTCCACTTT
12,TRBJ2-5,once,TRBV29-1,-,CSLWVRQETQYF,TGCAGCCTATGGGTCAGGCAAGAGACCCAGTACTTC
14,TRBJ2-7,few,TRBV29-1,TRBD2,CSVEGSGSSYEQYF,TGCAGCGTTGAGGGTAGCGGGAGCTCCTACGAGCAGTACTTC
12,TRBJ1-1,many,TRBV13,-,CASSLDQAEAFF,TGTGCCAGCAGCTTAGATCAGGCTGAAGCTTTCTTT
13,TRBJ1-1,many,TRBV13,-,CASSRNSPIRAFF,TGTGCCAGCAGCCGGAACAGTCCTATTCGAGCTTTCTTT
15,TRBJ2-5,-,TRBV7-2,-,CASIPLPAPQETQYF,TGTGCCAGCATCCCTCTTCCGGCACCGCAAGAGACCCAGTACTTC
15,TRBJ2-2,-,TRBV20-1,-,CSASPVSLRTGELFF,TGCAGTGCTAGTCCCGTCTCACTTAGAACCGGGGAGCTGTTTTTT
15,TRBJ2-5,many,TRBV4-2,-,CASSQDQTVQETQYF,TGTGCCAGCAGCCAAGATCAGACAGTTCAAGAGACCCAGTACTTC
14,TRBJ2-1,few,TRBV7-8,TRBD2,CASSPSGIYNEQFF,TGTGCCAGCAGCCCTAGCGGGATTTACAATGAGCAGTTCTTC
16,TRBJ1-1,-,TRBV7-2,-,CASSTRVGGGNTEAFF,TGTGCCAGCAGCACCCGGGTTGGTGGGGGTAACACTGAAGCTTTCTTT
16,TRBJ2-1,few,TRBV6-2/TRBV6-3,TRBD2,CASRVLAGGSYNEQFF,TGTGCCAGCAGAGTACTAGCGGGAGGTTCCTACAATGAGCAGTTCTTC
15,TRBJ2-7,few,TRBV7-9,-,CASSPSGQLATEQYF,TGTGCCAGCAGCCCCTCAGGCCAGTTGGCCACCGAGCAGTACTTC
14,TRBJ2-3,few,TRBV20-1,-,CSARKTGLTDTQYF,TGCAGTGCTAGAAAAACAGGGCTCACAGATACGCAGTATTTT
13,TRBJ2-3,-,TRBV20-1,-,CSAPRLEQSTQYF,TGCAGTGCTCCGCGACTAGAGCAAAGCACGCAGTATTTT
15,TRBJ2-7,-,TRBV6-1,-,CASSVLGQGFYEQYF,TGTGCCAGCAGTGTCTTAGGGCAGGGTTTCTACGAGCAGTACTTC
15,TRBJ2-4,many,TRBV19,-,CASSAGFLAKNIQYF,TGTGCCAGTAGTGCGGGCTTTCTAGCCAAAAACATTCAGTACTTC
17,TRBJ2-1,many,TRBV3-1,TRBD2,CASSQKPGLGSYNEQFF,TGTGCCAGCAGCCAGAAACCGGGACTAGGCTCCTACAATGAGCAGTTCTTC
14,TRBJ1-2,few,TRBV7-2,TRBD1,CASSLEGTGIGYTF,TGTGCCAGCAGCTTAGAGGGGACAGGGATCGGCTACACCTTC
13,TRBJ2-1,few,TRBV10-3,TRBD2,CAITSGSSDEQFF,TGTGCCATCACTAGCGGGAGCTCGGATGAGCAGTTCTTC
17,TRBJ2-1,-,TRBV5-5,-,CASSWGGGAVSYNEQFF,TGTGCCAGCAGCTGGGGTGGGGGAGCGGTCTCCTACAATGAGCAGTTCTTC
12,TRBJ2-7,many,TRBV25-1,-,CASSFGGLEQYF,TGTGCCAGCAGCTTTGGGGGGCTCGAGCAGTACTTC
14,TRBJ2-7,-,TRBV6-6,-,CASKRGANSYEQYF,TGTGCCAGCAAGAGAGGGGCAAACTCCTACGAGCAGTACTTC
13,TRBJ1-1,-,TRBV15,-,CATSPQAANEAFF,TGTGCCACCAGCCCCCAGGCCGCAAATGAAGCTTTCTTT
13,TRBJ2-3,-,TRBV20-1,TRBD2,CSGLREGLNTQYF,TGCAGTGGTTTGCGGGAGGGCCTGAATACGCAGTATTTT
13,TRBJ1-5,many,TRBV10-2,-,CASSERNNQPQHF,TGCGCCAGCAGTGAAAGGAACAATCAGCCCCAGCATTTT
12,TRBJ1-2,few,TRBV28,-,CASSGDNYGYTF,TGTGCCAGCAGTGGGGACAACTATGGCTACACCTTC
20,TRBJ2-5,few,TRBV20-1,TRBD1,CSARDSGTGGLVGGKETQYF,TGCAGTGCTAGAGATTCCGGGACAGGGGGACTTGTAGGAGGAAAAGAGACCCAGTACTTC
15,TRBJ1-5,few,TRBV20-1,TRBD1,CSAGLRGRRNQPQHF,TGCAGTGCTGGCCTAAGGGGGCGACGAAATCAGCCCCAGCATTTT
11,TRBJ2-1,-,TRBV2,-,CASSVYDEQFF,TGTGCCAGCAGTGTTTACGATGAGCAGTTCTTC
15,TRBJ2-1,-,TRBV20-1,-,CSAFLGQKGGNEQFF,TGCAGTGCCTTTTTGGGACAAAAAGGGGGGAATGAGCAGTTCTTC
16,TRBJ2-1,-,TRBV9,TRBD2,CASSVEPAGLYNEQFF,TGTGCCAGCAGCGTAGAGCCAGCGGGACTCTACAATGAGCAGTTCTTC
16,TRBJ2-1,-,TRBV7-2,TRBD2,CASSTLGGTSYSEQFF,TGTGCCAGCAGCACCCTCGGGGGGACTAGCTATAGTGAGCAGTTCTTC
15,TRBJ2-1,-,TRBV27,-,CASSLGTSTYNEQFF,TGTGCCAGCAGTTTAGGGACGAGTACTTACAATGAGCAGTTCTTC
14,TRBJ1-1,-,TRBV18,TRBD1,CASSPDRANTEAFF,TGTGCCAGCTCACCGGACAGGGCTAACACTGAAGCTTTCTTT
12,TRBJ2-7,few,TRBV29-1,-,CSVGGGANEQYF,TGCAGCGTTGGGGGGGGCGCGAACGAGCAGTACTTC
14,TRBJ2-5,many,TRBV20-1,TRBD2,CSASGGGIWETQYF,TGCAGTGCTAGTGGGGGAGGGATATGGGAGACCCAGTACTTC
15,TRBJ2-7,-,TRBV12-3/TRBV12-4,TRBD1,CASSLGFGTGDEQYF,TGTGCCAGCAGTCTTGGATTTGGGACAGGGGACGAGCAGTACTTC
15,TRBJ1-3,-,TRBV18,-,CASLPGQSWGNTIYF,TGTGCCAGCTTACCAGGACAATCGTGGGGAAACACCATATATTTT
14,TRBJ1-5,-,TRBV19,-,CATVSGEDNQPQHF,TGTGCCACTGTGTCCGGGGAAGACAATCAGCCCCAGCATTTT
16,TRBJ1-3,few,TRBV6-6,-,CASSPQQNPSGNTIYF,TGTGCCAGCAGTCCCCAACAGAATCCCTCTGGAAACACCATATATTTT
15,TRBJ1-6,many,TRBV9,-,CASSVDPGEGSPLHF,TGTGCCAGCAGCGTAGACCCGGGGGAGGGTTCACCCCTCCACTTT
16,TRBJ2-3,-,TRBV7-3,-,CASSSWGARGTDTQYF,TGTGCCAGCAGCTCTTGGGGGGCTAGGGGCACAGATACGCAGTATTTT
13,TRBJ2-1,-,TRBV6-5,-,CASSYSLHDEQFF,TGTGCCAGCAGTTACTCTCTTCACGATGAGCAGTTCTTC
11,TRBJ2-1,-,TRBV19,-,CASSIRAEQFF,TGTGCCAGTAGTATACGGGCTGAGCAGTTCTTC
14,TRBJ2-7,few,TRBV19,-,CATRATGSTYEQYF,TGTGCCACCAGGGCCACCGGGAGTACCTACGAGCAGTACTTC
18,TRBJ1-1,few,TRBV4-1,-,CASSQERGTLRGRTEAFF,TGCGCCAGCAGCCAAGAAAGAGGGACACTGAGGGGAAGAACTGAAGCTTTCTTT
14,TRBJ2-1,many,TRBV5-1,TRBD1,CASSLGDSMNEQFF,TGCGCCAGCAGCTTGGGGGACAGCATGAATGAGCAGTTCTTC
14,TRBJ2-5,few,TRBV14,-,CASSRPGAGETQYF,TGTGCCAGCAGCCGCCCTGGGGCCGGAGAGACCCAGTACTTC
15,TRBJ2-1,-,TRBV20-1,-,CSARIPSLSYNEQFF,TGCAGTGCTAGAATCCCGTCACTCTCCTACAATGAGCAGTTCTTC
14,TRBJ1-6,few,TRBV9,TRBD1,CASSFDRVGSPLHF,TGTGCCAGCAGCTTTGACAGGGTAGGGTCACCCCTCCACTTT
12,TRBJ1-2,-,TRBV29-1,-,CSVMTVSDGYTF,TGCAGCGTCATGACAGTGTCCGATGGCTACACCTTC
13,TRBJ1-1,-,TRBV7-7,-,CASSTALGTEAFF,TGTGCTAGCAGCACGGCATTGGGCACTGAAGCTTTCTTT
15,TRBJ2-1,-,TRBV5-6,TRBD1,CASSLPQQTGDEQFF,TGTGCCAGCAGCTTGCCCCAACAGACAGGGGATGAGCAGTTCTTC
13,TRBJ1-1,few,TRBV20-1,-,CSAPGTVNTEAFF,TGCAGTGCTCCCGGGACGGTGAACACTGAAGCTTTCTTT
16,TRBJ2-1,-,TRBV11-2,TRBD2,CASSLEPAGIKNEQFF,TGTGCCAGCAGCTTAGAGCCAGCGGGGATCAAGAATGAGCAGTTCTTC
15,TRBJ2-6,few,TRBV7-2,-,CASSPRLGGSEVLTF,TGTGCCAGCAGCCCCCGGCTGGGCGGTTCGGAGGTCCTGACTTTC
14,TRBJ2-7,few,TRBV11-2,TRBD1,CASSRDRSTYEQYF,TGTGCCAGCAGCCGGGACAGGAGTACCTACGAGCAGTACTTC